The 27 T cell receptor beta chains below were found in one sample sequenced in a study of blood T cell dynamics during melanoma immunotherapy. As to time point: week 3, after first cycle of checkpoint inhibitor. Profiled with immunoSEQ multiplex PCR; TCRdb holds only in-frame clones, not every one. The sample lists approximately 20,000 clones, nearly 90% occurring once. The material sequenced was blood, taken from a patient treated with checkpoint blockade. These TCRs come from a human donor with melanoma.

The chain combines TRBV7-6 with TRBJ2-7; D not resolved. There are 15 residues in the CDR3. V dropped 5 bases and J dropped 5 bases, with 19 bases sitting between them. Germline CDR1 SGHVS, CDR2 FNYEAQ. The CDR3 DNA reads TGTGCCAGCAGCACCCTCGGCGACCCTCCACACGAGCAGTACTTC. Protein: CASSTLGDPPHEQYF.

The chain links TRBV28 to TRBJ1-4; D gene ambiguous. CDR1 is MDHEN and CDR2 is SYDVKM in the germline V gene. The CDR3 is 12 residues long. V was cut by 10 bases and J by 4 bases, with 10 bases left in between. The CDR3 nucleotides are TGTGCCACCGGGTCCTATAATGAAAAACTGTTTTTT. This gives the protein CATGSYNEKLFF.

The chain employs TRBV27 and TRBJ1-2; 9 positions match TRBD1. Germline values: CDR1 MNHEY, CDR2 SMNVEV (reference sequence). The CDR3 length is 16 residues. Unmatched junction bases numbered 12, after V lost 6 bases and J lost 4 bases. The CDR3 DNA reads TGTGCCAGCAGGTCCGGGACAGGGAAGAGGGGCTATGGCTACACCTTC. It codes for CASRSGTGKRGYGYTF.

V usage is TRBV5-1 and J usage is TRBJ2-7; D is possibly TRBD1 or TRBD2 (5 bases each). Trimming removed 0 bases at V and 0 bases at J, with 7 bases between. Per the germline V gene, CDR1 is SGHRS and CDR2 is YFSETQ. This CDR3 contains 14 residues. This CDR3 is CASSLEGSSYEQYF. The CDR3 region has the DNA TGCGCCAGCAGCTTGGAGGGGAGCTCCTACGAGCAGTACTTC.

The chain carries TRBV2 and TRBJ2-1, with TRBD2 as a possible D gene (5 bases). The germline CDR1 and CDR2 sequences are SNHLY and FYNNEI. CDR3 size: 14 residues. Trimming pared 7 bases from V and 6 bases from J, leaving 16 bases between. The CDR3 nucleotides read TGTGCCAGCAAGGTTCGGGATTTTGGCAATGAGCAGTTCTTC. It is translated as CASKVRDFGNEQFF.

This chain uses TRBV7-9 with TRBJ1-2; 8 nucleotides line up with TRBD1. The CDR3 totals 14 residues. V lost 5 bases, J lost 6 bases, and 8 bases stayed unmatched. From germline, CDR1 is SEHNR and CDR2 FQNEAQ (reference sequence). CDR3 protein: CASSPPDRVHGYTF. The DNA of the CDR3 is TGTGCCAGCAGCCCACCGGACAGGGTACATGGCTACACCTTC.

The J gene is TRBJ2-1, the V gene TRBV7-2, with a tentative D call TRBD2 (6 bases). CDR3 size: 16 residues. Between the trimmed V and J ends, which lost 5 bases and 6 bases, there was a span of 20 bases. Germline CDR1 is SGHTA and CDR2 is FQGNSA. CDR3 sequence: CASSPYLATQGNEQFF. The CDR3 coding sequence is TGTGCCAGCAGCCCCTATCTAGCGACTCAAGGCAATGAGCAGTTCTTC.

The DNA of the CDR3 is TGTGCCAGTAGCTTACAGGGAGGCACAGATACGCAGTATTTT. It specifies CASSLQGGTDTQYF. The rearrangement uses TRBV19 and TRBJ2-3; TRBD1 might be the D (6 bases). Germline CDR1 reads LNHDA; CDR2 reads SQIVND (reference sequence). The CDR3 contains 14 residues. V shed 6 bases and J shed 1 base, with 11 bases lying between them.

In nucleotides, the CDR3 is TGTGCCAGCAGCCTAGGGACAGGTGGGACACTCTACGAGCAGTACTTC. Protein product: CASSLGTGGTLYEQYF. The V gene is TRBV7-8, the J gene TRBJ2-7, with TRBD1 matching 8 bases. The V gene's germline CDR1 is SGHVS and CDR2 FQNEAQ. The J segment lost 3 bases and the V segment lost 5 bases, leaving 12 bases of the junction unmatched. The CDR3 is made up of 16 amino acids.

The chain has TRBV6-6 and TRBJ2-1; no definite D call. Germline V gives CDR1 MNHNY, CDR2 SVGAGI (reference sequence). Trimming took off 6 bases at V and 4 bases at J, with 4 bases between the two ends. The CDR3 is 11 amino acids. Here the CDR3 reads CASREYNEQFF. The CDR3 bases are TGTGCCAGCAGAGAGTACAATGAGCAGTTCTTC.

This chain connects TRBV2 to TRBJ1-1; D not resolved. The CDR3 consists of 13 residues. The germline CDR1 and CDR2 sequences are SNHLY and FYNNEI. The V end was cut by 2 bases, the J end by 11 bases, with 15 bases between. The CDR3 protein is CASSESESYHAFF. Here the CDR3 DNA reads TGTGCCAGCAGTGAATCCGAGTCCTACCACGCTTTCTTT.

The rearrangement uses TRBV5-1 and TRBJ2-7; D may match TRBD1 or TRBD2 (5 bases each). This CDR3 contains 15 residues. Between the trimmed V and J ends, which lost 0 bases and 0 bases, there was a span of 10 bases. Germline V gene data show CDR1 as SGHRS and CDR2 as YFSETQ. CDR3 residues: CASSLVSGTSYEQYF. The CDR3 DNA follows: TGCGCCAGCAGCTTGGTATCAGGGACCTCCTACGAGCAGTACTTC. The whole variable domain, remainder taken from reference TRBV5-1 and TRBJ2-7, is KAGVTQTPRYLIKTRGQQVTLSCSPISGHRSVSWYQQTPGQGLQFLFEYFSETQRNKGNFPGRFSGRQFSNSRSEMNVSTLELGDSALYLCASSLVSGTSYEQYFGPGTRLTVT.

The chain recombines TRBV5-6 with TRBJ2-3; TRBD1 is a possible D gene (6 bases). The CDR3 has 14 residues. V gave up 7 bases and J gave up 3 bases, with 15 bases separating them. CDR1 and CDR2 (germline): SGHDT, YYEEEE. Written as DNA, the CDR3 is TGTGCCAGCGGTTTGGGGGCCGGTACAGATACGCAGTATTTT. It yields the protein CASGLGAGTDTQYF.

The chain has TRBV7-2 and TRBJ2-7, with 12 bases aligning to TRBD2. V lost 5 bases and J lost 2; bases outside the gene matches: 10. The V gene's germline CDR1 is SGHTA and CDR2 FQGNSA. This CDR3 region has 17 residues. The CDR3 nucleotides are TGTGCCAGCAGCCGACTTAGGACTAGCGGGGCCGCCTACGAGCAGTACTTC. This encodes CASSRLRTSGAAYEQYF.

This rearrangement joins TRBV6-4 to TRBJ2-3; 7 bases are a match to TRBD1. In germline, CDR1 is MRHNA, CDR2 SNTAGT. The CDR3 loop spans 16 amino acids. The V segment lost 4 bases and the J segment 3 bases; nucleotides outside the gene matches: 10. CDR3 sequence: CASSGEGGVSTDTQYF. CDR3 nucleotides: TGTGCCAGCAGTGGGGAAGGGGGCGTTTCGACAGATACGCAGTATTTT.

This clone was seen just once. The chain couples TRBV5-1 to TRBJ2-7; TRBD2 matches at 9 bases. CDR3 length: 14 amino acids. Germline V lookup: CDR1 SGHRS, CDR2 YFSETQ. V was clipped by 4 bases and J by 3 bases; unmatched bases: 5. CDR3 sequence (DNA): TGCGCCAGCAGCGGGGGACTAGCAGACTACGAGCAGTACTTC. Residues: CASSGGLADYEQYF.

The sample holds one count of this clone. The chain recombines TRBV12-1 with TRBJ1-2. TRBV12-1 is deemed a pseudogene. This CDR3 is built from 16 residues. As DNA, the CDR3 is TGTGCCAGCAGCTGTCGGGTCCAAGGAGGTTTCTCGGGCTACACCTTC. It codes for CASSCRVQGGFSGYTF.

V usage is TRBV1 and J usage is TRBJ1-2; the table assigns TRBD1, which was not confirmed against the DNA. TRBV1 constitutes a pseudogene. The CDR3 is 16 residues long. DNA for the CDR3: TGCACCAGCAGCCAACCCACCAACAGGGAAAGCTATGGCTACACCTTC. It specifies CTSSQPTNRESYGYTF.

The chain is built from TRBV6-1 and TRBJ2-7; TRBD1 aligns across 9 bases. The germline gives CDR1 MNHNS, CDR2 SASEGT. The CDR3 has 15 residues. V lost 5 bases to trimming and J lost 2 bases; unmatched junction nucleotides: 7. CDR3 in DNA: TGTGCCAGCAGTTCCCGATGGGACAGGGCCTACGAGCAGTACTTC. Translating gives CASSSRWDRAYEQYF.

By share, this clone ranks as medium-sized. The rearrangement uses TRBV4-2 and TRBJ2-3; D possibly corresponds to TRBD2 (5 bases). Trimming took 7 bases from V and 2 from J, leaving 13 bases between them. The CDR3 sequence is 14 residues long. From germline, CDR1 is LGHNA and CDR2 YNFKEQ. The CDR3 region has the DNA TGTGCCAGCACCGCGAGCGGAGTCACAGATACGCAGTATTTT. Translated: CASTASGVTDTQYF.

The V gene is TRBV29-1, the J gene TRBJ1-2; the D gene is possibly TRBD1 (6 bases). Germline-derived CDR1 and CDR2 are SQVTM and ANQGSEA. V was clipped by 0 bases and J by 4 bases, with 12 bases between them. The CDR3 consists of 14 residues. CDR3 sequence reads: CSVEDRGGRYGYTF. CDR3 DNA: TGCAGCGTTGAAGACAGGGGCGGACGCTATGGCTACACCTTC.

The genes are TRBV5-1 and TRBJ2-3, with D unclear. Germline loops: CDR1 SGHRS, CDR2 YFSETQ. The CDR3 has 13 amino acids. Trimming stripped 4 bases from V and 0 bases from J, with 6 bases between. In DNA form, the CDR3 reads TGCGCCAGCAGCAACCCTAGCACAGATACGCAGTATTTT. Encoded protein: CASSNPSTDTQYF.

This clone has just a few counts. The rearrangement uses TRBV27 and TRBJ2-7; D may match TRBD1 or TRBD2 (5 bases each). The germline V gene has CDR1 MNHEY and CDR2 SMNVEV (reference sequence). The CDR3 consists of 15 residues. V lost 2 bases, J lost 3 bases, and 14 bases lay in between. The CDR3 DNA follows: TGTGCCAGCAGTTTAGACGGGGCGGGCAGCTACGAGCAGTACTTC. This translates into CASSLDGAGSYEQYF.

There are a few counts of this clone. This sequence joins TRBV2 and TRBJ1-5; perhaps TRBD1 as D (6 bases). V gave up 7 bases and J gave up 8 bases, with 12 bases separating them. Per the germline V gene, CDR1 is SNHLY and CDR2 is FYNNEI. This CDR3 has 12 residues. The CDR3 nucleotides read TGTGCCAGCAACAGGGACATTGAGCCCCAGCATTTT. As protein: CASNRDIEPQHF.

This sequence joins TRBV13 and TRBJ2-7, with 10 bases fitting TRBD2. The CDR3 totals 14 residues. Trimming took 5 bases from V and 5 from J; bases not matched to a gene: 6. CDR1 is PRHDT and CDR2 is FYEKMQ in the germline V gene (reference sequence). Here the CDR3 DNA reads TGTGCCAGCAGCGCACCGGGACTAGCGAACGAGCAGTACTTC. Translated, it gives CASSAPGLANEQYF.

The CDR3 sequence is CASSDYYEQYF. The CDR3 coding sequence is TGTGCCAGCAGTGACTACTACGAGCAGTACTTC. This chain uses TRBV6-1 with TRBJ2-7; D is unclear. Germline CDR1 is MNHNS and CDR2 is SASEGT. The CDR3 spans 11 residues. The V end was cut by 3 bases, the J end by 3 bases, with 3 bases between.

The rearrangement links TRBV19 to TRBJ2-2; possibly TRBD1 or TRBD2 for D (5 bases each). The CDR3 runs 15 residues. Germline CDR1 LNHDA, CDR2 SQIVND (reference sequence). V lost 6 bases and J 0 bases, leaving 11 bases between the germline ends. CDR3 amino acids: CASSPLGANTGELFF. The CDR3 DNA reads TGTGCCAGTAGCCCGCTGGGGGCGAACACCGGGGAGCTGTTTTTT.